Here is one T cell receptor (beta chain) with its context. The target antigen is unknown. The sample belongs to a study of monozygotic twins with cystic fibrosis. Whole-study findings and limits: V usage most resembled the co-twin in 13 of 16 pairs. Nucleotide-identical clonotype sharing was significantly higher within monozygotic CF twin pairs than between unrelated CF individuals. Low clonality (median about 0.0095) suggested a mostly naive repertoire.

The germline V gene has CDR1 SGDLS and CDR2 YYNGEE. There are 13 residues in the CDR3. V lost 4 bases and J lost 4, with 11 bases in between. Measured with immunoSEQ multiplex PCR; TCRdb has only the in-frame clones, and not every one. The profile covers under 30,000 clones, with 75% to 95% appearing a single time and 0.54% taken by the ten largest. The chain couples TRBV9 to TRBJ1-1; no definite D call. This TCR derives from a girl aged 2 to 10 with cystic fibrosis. Sequenced sample: blood. The CDR3, as DNA: TGTGCCAGCAGCTCAAGGTGGGGCACTGAAGCTTTCTTT. Its protein product is CASSSRWGTEAFF.